This T cell receptor (beta chain) comes out of a study of blood T cell repertoires in COVID-19 (dated by TCRdb to about 2020). Regarding the research as a whole: Collaborator samples came from the United States, Italy and Spain and covered acute and convalescent phases of COVID-19. The material from the prospective study consisted of cDNA or gDNA derived from T cells, B-cell-depleted T cells, or PBMCs. The dataset comprised deeply sampled blood TCRbeta repertoires from subjects exposed to, actively infected with, or recovered from COVID-19. A freely available public database, intended as a resource for researchers studying the immune response to SARS-CoV-2, is where the repertoires were released. Samples came from the ongoing ImmuneRACE study (first 160 participants) plus 1,254 subjects from 6 global collaborators. Sample metadata almost always included a de-identified subject ID, COVID-19 status, age in years and sex. Where available, HLA class I and class II types were obtained from metadata supplied by the sample provider rather than from assay-based typing. Overall results and qualifications from the work: The amount of clinical and demographic metadata varied by source and participant and was provided uncurated.

In the prospective study, participants were roughly 18 to 100 years old, resided in about two dozen geographic areas of the United States, and were enrolled through a virtual design. To assign participants to cohorts, the prospective study relied on clinical history that participants themselves reported in a screening survey and a study questionnaire. Recovered participants in ImmuneRACE Cohort 3 were defined as having two consecutive negative NP/OP PCR tests, clearance from a healthcare professional, or resolution of symptoms. Mobile phlebotomists in the prospective study collected whole blood, serum and a nasopharyngeal or oropharyngeal swab from every participant. Participants in the prospective study had the option to provide additional blood draws and questionnaires over a roughly two-month period. Before DNA extraction, prospective study blood samples were shipped either frozen or at room temperature.

A remark on this clone: This receptor's antigen is unknown. Base qualities are not at hand, and no much larger clone is one base apart.

TCRbeta CDR3 regions were amplified from genomic DNA using the immunoSEQ Assay, a bias-controlled multiplex PCR. For the original study's pipeline: The number of nucleated cells in each sample was estimated from the amplification of reference gene primers within the assay. Sequence reads were collapsed and filtered to measure the absolute abundance of every unique TCRbeta CDR3 rearrangement. For each sample, productive Simpson clonality was calculated as the square root of Simpson's diversity index across productive rearrangements. TCRdb limited this immuneACCESS table to in-frame rearrangements with V and J called. A share of clones is missing; checked studies link under half to unresolved V genes, and the rest is unexplained. V, J and clone size derive from that table, while D and trimming were established from the DNA sequence. This sample gives under 350,000 clones in total; about nine tenths of them show up just once. The ten largest clonotypes hold about 1.8% of the sample.

Reading the germline V gene (reference sequence) gives CDR1 LGHDT and CDR2 YNNKEL. The cysteine opens and the phenylalanine closes a CDR3 of 14 amino acids. The sequence is cut down to CDR3 DNA, 42 bases in frame from base 1. V gives up 1 base and J gives up 4 bases, and the segment between their germline ends measures 11 bases. The TCR sequence derives from a woman aged 40 to 50 who had recovered from COVID-19. The sequence is built from TRBV3-1 (or the pseudogene TRBV3-2) and TRBJ2-7; the D segment cannot be called with confidence. The source material was PBMCs or T cells enriched from blood (not recorded which). The nucleotides read TGTGCCAGCAGCCAAGGGCAAGTATGGTACGAGCAGTACTTC. This translates into CASSQGQVWYEQYF.